The 10 T cell receptor beta chains below all came from one sample that was sequenced in a study of shared clonotypes between healthy human individuals. Libraries were prepared by immunoSEQ multiplex PCR; TCRdb keeps only in-frame clonotypes and omits some of them. The table includes around 560,000 clones, about 95% detected once. Terminally differentiated effector memory CD45RA+ cells were left out of the naive CD8 fraction, which was CD45RO-negative and positively selected for CCR7. The sample comprised naive CD8+ T cells sorted from blood. The receptors here all came from a woman aged 25 to 45 in good health.

CDR3 loop: CASSLDGGASEQFF. The CDR3 DNA reads as TGTGCCAGCAGCTTAGATGGAGGGGCCAGTGAGCAGTTCTTC. This chain links TRBV7-6 with TRBJ2-1, with D maybe TRBD2 (6 bases). The V end lost 1 base, the J end lost 9 bases, and 13 bases lay between the germline ends. The CDR3 runs to 14 residues. Germline V CDR1 and CDR2: SGHVS, FNYEAQ.

The gene calls are TRBV27 and TRBJ2-5; 10 bases fit TRBD1. V lost 4 bases, J lost 2 bases, and 7 bases stayed unmatched. The length of the CDR3 is 16 residues. Germline CDR1 and CDR2: MNHEY and SMNVEV (reference sequence). CDR3 protein: CASSWGPGQGQETQYF. Written as DNA, the CDR3 is TGTGCCAGCAGTTGGGGGCCGGGACAGGGGCAAGAGACCCAGTACTTC.

This sequence joins TRBV27 and TRBJ2-2; D remains unclear. The CDR3 sequence is 15 residues long. The germline gives CDR1 MNHEY, CDR2 SMNVEV (reference sequence). The V end was cut by 4 bases, the J end by 3 bases, with 12 bases between. As DNA, the CDR3 is TGTGCCAGCAGTTCGGGTCTGGTGGACACCGGGGAGCTGTTTTTT. Translating it yields CASSSGLVDTGELFF.

The chain combines TRBV7-9 with TRBJ2-7, with D possibly TRBD2 on 6 matching bases. The CDR3 runs 14 residues. In germline, CDR1 is SEHNR, CDR2 FQNEAQ (reference sequence). V gave up 4 bases and J gave up 6 bases, with 16 bases separating them. CDR3 amino acids: CASSSPGGLGEQYF. The CDR3 bases are TGTGCCAGCAGCTCCCCCGGAGGGCTCGGCGAGCAGTACTTC.

V and J are TRBV7-9 and TRBJ1-2, with D unclear. The CDR3 contains 15 residues. V dropped 3 bases and J dropped 2 bases, with 13 bases sitting between them. Germline CDR1 is SEHNR and CDR2 is FQNEAQ (reference sequence). The CDR3 region has the DNA TGTGCCAGCAGCTTTGGGCCGACCACCAACTATGGCTACACCTTC. This sequence encodes CASSFGPTTNYGYTF.

The chain carries TRBV28 and TRBJ2-1; the D is unclear. Trimming removed 5 bases at V and 4 bases at J, with 12 bases between. Germline CDR1 reads MDHEN; CDR2 reads SYDVKM. CDR3 size: 14 residues. CDR3 sequence reads: CASSLSERYNEQFF. CDR3 nucleotide sequence: TGTGCCAGCAGTCTATCGGAACGGTACAATGAGCAGTTCTTC. The complete variable domain, with remaining parts taken from reference TRBV28 and TRBJ2-1, reads DVKVTQSSRYLVKRTGEKVFLECVQDMDHENMFWYRQDPGLGLRLIYFSYDVKMKEKGDIPEGYSVSREKKERFSLILESASTNQTSMYLCASSLSERYNEQFFGPGTRLTVL.

J is TRBJ1-1 and V is TRBV5-1; no clear D gene. Per germline, CDR1 SGHRS and CDR2 YFSETQ. The V gene lost 0 bases and the J gene lost 0 bases, with 9 bases spanning the gap. The CDR3 is 15 residues long. In nucleotides, the CDR3 is TGCGCCAGCAGCTTGGGACAACCAATGAACACTGAAGCTTTCTTT. This codes for CASSLGQPMNTEAFF. The full variable domain, completed using reference TRBV5-1 and TRBJ1-1, is KAGVTQTPRYLIKTRGQQVTLSCSPISGHRSVSWYQQTPGQGLQFLFEYFSETQRNKGNFPGRFSGRQFSNSRSEMNVSTLELGDSALYLCASSLGQPMNTEAFFGQGTRLTVV.

The chain uses TRBV11-2 and TRBJ2-5; D is ambiguous. The J call is uncertain, as TRBJ2-7 better fits the DNA end. This CDR3 contains 13 residues. CDR1 SGHAT and CDR2 FQNNGV come from the germline V gene. The CDR3 DNA reads as TGTGCCAGCAGCTTTGGACGTTCCTACGAGCAGTACTTC. It translates to CASSFGRSYEQYF.

The chain carries TRBV19 and TRBJ2-4, with D perhaps matching TRBD1 (5 bases). Trimming shortened V by 7 bases and J by 0 bases, and 10 bases separated the two germline ends. The CDR3 is made up of 14 amino acids. Germline V gene lookup returns CDR1 LNHDA and CDR2 SQIVND (reference sequence). This CDR3 reads CASTDTLAKNIQYF. In nucleotides, the CDR3 is TGTGCCAGTACGGACACATTAGCCAAAAACATTCAGTACTTC. The entire variable domain, with the rest obtained from reference TRBV19 and TRBJ2-4, is as follows: DGGITQSPKYLFRKEGQNVTLSCEQNLNHDAMYWYRQDPGQGLRLIYYSQIVNDFQKGDIAEGYSVSREKKESFPLTVTSAQKNPTAFYLCASTDTLAKNIQYFGAGTRLSVL.

The genes are TRBV15 and TRBJ2-2; 16 nucleotides line up with TRBD2. CDR1 is LNHNV, CDR2 YYDKDF, per germline (reference sequence). After removal of 3 bases from V and 7 bases from J, the junction contained 8 bases not matched to a gene. The CDR3 sequence is 18 residues long. The CDR3 is CATSRGLAGGATGGELFF. DNA for the CDR3: TGTGCCACCAGCAGGGGACTAGCGGGAGGGGCGACCGGCGGGGAGCTGTTTTTT.